The 8 T cell receptor beta chains below all came from one sample that was sequenced in a study of blood T cell repertoires in COVID-19. Clones were read by immunoSEQ multiplex PCR, and TCRdb kept only the in-frame ones, dropping some. The sample lists around 77,000 clones; 85% to 90% were seen once. The source material was peripheral blood. The receptors shown here come from a man between 65 and 80 years old with active or convalescent COVID-19.

The V call is TRBV14, the J call TRBJ2-1; TRBD1 is a possible D gene (7 bases). Germline V gives CDR1 SGHDN, CDR2 FVKESK. V was clipped by 3 bases and J by 3 bases, with 12 bases between them. The CDR3 extends over 15 amino acids. The CDR3 is CASSHSRGDYNEQFF. CDR3 sequence (DNA): TGTGCCAGCAGCCACAGCAGGGGGGACTACAATGAGCAGTTCTTC.

This clone turned up a few times. The V and J genes are TRBV19 and TRBJ1-1; D is perhaps TRBD1 (6 bases). V was shortened by 5 bases and J by 11 bases, with 15 bases between the two germline ends. This CDR3 has 12 residues. Per the germline V gene, CDR1 is LNHDA and CDR2 is SQIVND (reference sequence). The CDR3 DNA is TGTGCCAGTAGTCTAAGGGGGGGCATCGCTTTCTTT. This gives the protein CASSLRGGIAFF.

This chain links TRBV6-2 or TRBV6-3 with TRBJ1-6, with D uncertain. The germline gives CDR1 MNHEY, CDR2 SVGEGT. The ends were cut back, 5 bases at V and 7 bases at J, with 12 bases in the middle. CDR3 length equals 14 residues. CDR3 bases: TGTGCCAGCAGTCGGAGACTGGAGAATTCACCCCTCCACTTT. Translating it yields CASSRRLENSPLHF.

The chain employs TRBV5-1 and TRBJ2-1, with 11 bases lining up with TRBD1. The trim removed 4 bases at V and 7 bases at J, leaving 10 bases unmatched. Germline CDR1 reads SGHRS; CDR2 reads YFSETQ. This CDR3 region has 16 residues. CDR3 bases: TGCGCCAGCAGCACAACCGGACAGGGGGCGTTGAATGAGCAGTTCTTC. Translation gives CASSTTGQGALNEQFF. Drawing the rest from reference TRBV5-1 and TRBJ2-1, the complete variable domain is KAGVTQTPRYLIKTRGQQVTLSCSPISGHRSVSWYQQTPGQGLQFLFEYFSETQRNKGNFPGRFSGRQFSNSRSEMNVSTLELGDSALYLCASSTTGQGALNEQFFGPGTRLTVL.

The J gene is TRBJ2-7, the V gene TRBV10-3, with 10 bases matching TRBD1. J lost 4 bases, V lost 6 bases, and 9 bases had no gene match. CDR3 length equals 15 residues. Germline CDR1 ENHRY, CDR2 SYGVKD. The CDR3 DNA sequence: TGTGCCATCAGGACAGGACAGGGGGTTGTTTACGAGCAGTACTTC. This translates into CAIRTGQGVVYEQYF.

This chain connects TRBV5-6 to TRBJ1-3; D is uncertain. This CDR3 has 13 amino acids. Trimming took 0 bases from V and 7 from J, leaving 8 bases between them. Germline lookup yields CDR1 SGHDT and CDR2 YYEEEE. The CDR3 protein is CASSLGRPNTIYF. The CDR3 DNA reads TGTGCCAGCAGCTTGGGGAGGCCCAACACCATATATTTT.

There are a few counts of this clone. The chain links TRBV4-3 to TRBJ2-7, with D perhaps matching TRBD1 (5 bases). The CDR3 sequence is 14 residues long. The V end lost 3 bases, the J end lost 1 base, and 10 bases lay between the germline ends. In germline, CDR1 is LGHNA, CDR2 YSLEER. CDR3 amino acids: CASSHVQESYEQYF. CDR3 coding DNA: TGCGCCAGCAGCCATGTACAGGAGTCCTACGAGCAGTACTTC.

Points on this clone: One end of the junction is discordant with germline, which a read error may explain. The CDR3 DNA follows: TGTGCCAGCAGTAAAGCCCGGACAGGGTCCATGAACACTGAAGCTTTCTTT. Protein product: CASSKARTGSMNTEAFF. This sequence joins TRBV6-1 and TRBJ1-1, with TRBD1 matching over 8 bases. Germline V CDR1 and CDR2: MNHNS, SASEGT. The CDR3 runs 17 residues.